The clone carrying this T cell receptor (beta chain) showed up just once. Original methodology: Reference gene primer amplification yielded estimated nucleated cell counts. Libraries were prepared by immunoSEQ multiplex PCR; TCRdb keeps only in-frame clonotypes and omits some of them. The V and J calls and clone size come from that table; D and trimming were worked out from the DNA. The sample yields 250,000 to 350,000 clones, 80% to 90% seen once. This sample was included in a study of blood T cell repertoires in COVID-19. Background on the study: The United States, Italy and Spain were the sources of the acute and convalescent COVID-19 samples.

Enrolled during active infection, Seattle patients were then followed longitudinally. CDR3 length equals 14 residues. V was pared by 7 bases and J by 0 bases, with 5 bases of the junction left unmatched. Germline CDR1 and CDR2: SGHDN and FVKESK. The clonotype comes from a woman aged 45-59 years with COVID-19, enrolled during active disease. Sequenced sample: peripheral blood. This chain uses TRBV14 with TRBJ2-5, with 7 bases identical to TRBD1. Here the CDR3 DNA reads TGTGCCAGCAACCTAGGGGGCTACCAAGAGACCCAGTACTTC. Its protein product is CASNLGGYQETQYF.